The clone carrying this T cell receptor (beta chain) is categorized as large. This entry belongs to a study of control samples from healthy donors and cancer patients. The table came from immunoSEQ multiplex PCR; TCRdb's copy has only in-frame clones and leaves some out. This sample yields about 51,000 clones, of which approximately 91% are seen a single time; roughly 43% belongs to the top ten. The J segment lost 4 bases and the V segment lost 2 bases, leaving 8 bases of the junction unmatched. The CDR3 is 17 amino acids. Germline V lookup: CDR1 SGHDT, CDR2 YYEEEE. What was sequenced was PBMCs. The rearrangement uses TRBV5-6 and TRBJ2-2; 10 bases line up with TRBD1. The TCR comes from a man aged 45-65 years with head and neck cancer. CDR3 region: CASSFLADRGSTGELFF. The CDR3 DNA follows: TGTGCCAGCAGCTTCTTGGCGGACAGGGGGAGCACCGGGGAGCTGTTTTTT.